Each of the 22 T cell receptor beta chains below was sequenced from the same sample in a study of T cell responses to AZD1222 COVID-19 vaccine. The table came from immunoSEQ multiplex PCR; TCRdb's copy has only in-frame clones and leaves some out. The sample lists 55,000 to 90,000 clones, over 80% seen once, with about a tenth in the top ten. This sample comprised peripheral blood, obtained on day 0 of AZD1222 vaccination. The receptors shown here come from an adult in good health.

V gene TRBV11-2 combines with J gene TRBJ2-1; 11 nucleotides agree with TRBD1. Trimming took 4 bases from V and 15 from J; bases not matched to a gene: 11. The germline gives CDR1 SGHAT, CDR2 FQNNGV. The CDR3 extends over 14 amino acids. This CDR3 reads CASSSTGQGAVRFF. The CDR3 DNA sequence: TGTGCCAGCAGCTCAACTGGACAGGGGGCGGTTAGGTTCTTC. The whole variable domain, remainder taken from reference TRBV11-2 and TRBJ2-1, is EAGVAQSPRYKIIEKRQSVAFWCNPISGHATLYWYQQILGQGPKLLIQFQNNGVVDDSQLPKDRFSAERLKGVDSTLKIQPAKLEDSAVYLCASSSTGQGAVRFFGPGTRLTVL.

The rearrangement joins TRBV30 to TRBJ1-2; D gene unclear. Germline values: CDR1 GTSNPN, CDR2 SVGIG (reference sequence). V was trimmed by 1 base and J by 5 bases, leaving 11 bases between them. This CDR3 region has 13 residues. CDR3 sequence: CAWSGKESYGYTF. Written as DNA, the CDR3 is TGTGCCTGGAGTGGGAAAGAGTCTTATGGCTACACCTTC.

The chain carries TRBV11-3 and TRBJ2-7; possibly TRBD2 for D (6 bases). V gave up 2 bases and J gave up 7 bases, with 9 bases separating them. CDR1 and CDR2 from the germline V gene are SGHNT and YENEEA. The CDR3 runs to 12 residues. CDR3 region: CASSLWGREQYF. CDR3 nucleotide sequence: TGTGCCAGCAGCTTATGGGGGAGGGAGCAGTACTTC.

This clone came up once. V is TRBV20-1 and J is TRBJ1-1; D uncertain. In germline, CDR1 is DFQATT, CDR2 SNEGSKA (reference sequence). V dropped 8 bases and J dropped 4 bases, with 2 bases sitting between them. CDR3 size: 8 residues. The CDR3 sequence: CSSTEAFF. For the CDR3, the DNA is TGCAGTTCCACTGAAGCTTTCTTT.

This clone was seen once. This chain uses TRBV3-1 (or the pseudogene TRBV3-2) with TRBJ2-1; D ambiguous. The CDR3 covers 13 residues. Trimming pared 5 bases from V and 10 bases from J, leaving 15 bases between. The germline CDR1 and CDR2 sequences are LGHDT and YNNKEL (reference sequence). As DNA, the CDR3 is TGTGCCAGCAGCGAAACCCTCAGCAGGGAGCAGTTCTTC. It translates to CASSETLSREQFF.

The V and J genes are TRBV6-6 and TRBJ1-4; no clear D gene. V was shortened by 6 bases and J by 8 bases, with 7 bases between the two germline ends. The CDR3 spans 11 residues. Germline V gene sequence: CDR1 MNHNY, CDR2 SVGAGI (reference sequence). The chain's CDR3 is CASREVEKLFF. The CDR3 DNA reads as TGTGCCAGCAGGGAAGTGGAAAAACTGTTTTTT.

The chain uses TRBV18 and TRBJ2-5; 13 bases are a match to TRBD2. Unmatched junction bases numbered 7, after V lost 8 bases and J lost 1 base. The CDR3 sequence is 16 residues long. The V gene's germline CDR1 is KGHSH and CDR2 LQKENI. The CDR3 coding sequence is TGTGCCAGCACGACTAGCGGGGGGTCGAGCCAAGAGACCCAGTACTTC. It specifies CASTTSGGSSQETQYF.

The genes are TRBV27 and TRBJ1-2; D remains ambiguous. The length of the CDR3 is 12 residues. The V end lost 5 bases, the J end lost 5 bases, and 9 bases lay between the germline ends. Germline-derived CDR1 and CDR2 are MNHEY and SMNVEV (reference sequence). The CDR3 protein is CASSSSGYGYTF. Written as DNA, the CDR3 is TGTGCCAGCAGTAGTTCCGGGTATGGCTACACCTTC.

The V gene is TRBV28, the J gene TRBJ2-5, with D uncertain. The V end lost 6 bases, the J end lost 4 bases, and 6 bases lay between the germline ends. CDR1 is MDHEN and CDR2 is SYDVKM in the germline V gene. CDR3 length: 11 residues. Here the CDR3 reads CASSLSETQYF. DNA of the CDR3: TGTGCCAGCAGCCTCTCAGAGACCCAGTACTTC. The complete variable domain, with remaining parts taken from reference TRBV28 and TRBJ2-5, reads DVKVTQSSRYLVKRTGEKVFLECVQDMDHENMFWYRQDPGLGLRLIYFSYDVKMKEKGDIPEGYSVSREKKERFSLILESASTNQTSMYLCASSLSETQYFGPGTRLLVL.

The rearrangement joins TRBV7-2 to TRBJ1-1; D remains unclear. From germline, CDR1 is SGHTA and CDR2 FQGNSA. V lost 5 bases and J lost 4, with 17 bases in between. The CDR3 extends over 15 amino acids. CDR3 in amino acids: CASSPIGGRGTEAFF. Written as DNA, the CDR3 is TGTGCCAGCAGCCCAATAGGAGGGCGGGGCACTGAAGCTTTCTTT.

V and J are TRBV13 and TRBJ1-5, with D hard to call. CDR3 size: 13 residues. CDR1 is PRHDT and CDR2 is FYEKMQ in the germline V gene (reference sequence). Trimming removed 5 bases at V and 2 bases at J, with 7 bases between. CDR3 bases: TGTGCCAGCAGCACCCGTCGCAATCAGCCCCAGCATTTT. Translated: CASSTRRNQPQHF.

The chain carries TRBV20-1 and TRBJ1-2; D is unresolved. The CDR3 covers 11 residues. The germline gives CDR1 DFQATT, CDR2 SNEGSKA (reference sequence). Deletions cut 0 bases from V and 8 bases from J, with 7 bases between. CDR3 nucleotide sequence: TGCAGTGCTAGAGATCCCGAGGGCTACACCTTC. Translation: CSARDPEGYTF.

This chain joins TRBV7-9 and TRBJ1-1; D unclear. The CDR3 contains 15 residues. Trimming stripped 1 base from V and 3 bases from J, with 12 bases between. CDR1 and CDR2 (germline): SEHNR, FQNEAQ (reference sequence). As DNA, the CDR3 is TGTGCCAGCAGCTTAGGGGGTCTCGCGTACACTGAAGCTTTCTTT. This gives the protein CASSLGGLAYTEAFF. The complete variable domain, with remaining parts taken from reference TRBV7-9 and TRBJ1-1, reads DTGVSQNPRHKITKRGQNVTFRCDPISEHNRLYWYRQTLGQGPEFLTYFQNEAQLEKSRLLSDRFSAERPKGSFSTLEIQRTEQGDSAMYLCASSLGGLAYTEAFFGQGTRLTVV.

This rearrangement joins TRBV21-1 to TRBJ1-5; the table's D call, TRBD1, was not checked against the DNA. TRBV21-1 is classified as a pseudogene. The CDR3 is 18 amino acids. The CDR3, as DNA: TGTGCCAGCAGCAAAGAAAGCACAGGGGGCCATCCTTATCAGCCCCAGCATTTT. Amino acid sequence: CASSKESTGGHPYQPQHF.

This clone was found once. The chain couples TRBV19 to TRBJ1-2; maybe TRBD1 (6 bases). Germline loops: CDR1 LNHDA, CDR2 SQIVND (reference sequence). The V and J ends lost 5 bases and 3 bases respectively, with 16 bases between them. The CDR3 sequence is 15 residues long. The CDR3 coding sequence is TGTGCCAGTAGTCCCCAGCTACAGGGATACTATGGCTACACCTTC. Amino acid sequence: CASSPQLQGYYGYTF.

This clone was detected only a few times. The chain carries TRBV23-1 and TRBJ2-7; 8 bases are shared with TRBD1. TRBV23-1 is given ORF status, its function remaining uncertain. The CDR3 spans 16 residues. Trimming at V came to 2 bases and at J to 3 bases, leaving 9 bases not matched to a gene. The CDR3 nucleotides read TGCGCCAGCAGTCAAAGGCTGGACAGGGTGGGCTACGAGCAGTACTTC. This sequence encodes CASSQRLDRVGYEQYF.

The chain combines TRBV3-1 (or the pseudogene TRBV3-2) with TRBJ2-5; 7 bases agree with TRBD2. J was trimmed by 5 bases and V by 8 bases; bases with no gene match: 14. Per germline, CDR1 LGHDT and CDR2 YNNKEL (reference sequence). The CDR3 totals 15 residues. The CDR3 sequence: CASGPRTRGRETQYF. The CDR3 coding sequence is TGTGCCAGCGGACCCAGGACTAGGGGTAGGGAGACCCAGTACTTC.

This clone was detected only once. This sequence joins TRBV10-1 and TRBJ1-5; maybe TRBD1 (5 bases). The length of the CDR3 is 16 residues. The V end lost 2 bases, the J end lost 4 bases, and 15 bases lay between the germline ends. Germline V gene sequence: CDR1 WNHNN, CDR2 SYGVQD (reference sequence). CDR3 DNA: TGCGCCAGCAGTGAGCCTCCCCCCAGGGTAAATCAGCCCCAGCATTTT. Translating gives CASSEPPPRVNQPQHF.

This clone was detected only once. The V gene is TRBV5-1, the J gene TRBJ1-1, with 7 positions matching TRBD1. The CDR3 extends over 13 amino acids. CDR1 and CDR2 (germline): SGHRS, YFSETQ. The V segment lost 0 bases and the J segment 9 bases; nucleotides outside the gene matches: 5. Written as DNA, the CDR3 is TGCGCCAGCAGCTTGGCTGGGGACAGTAAAGCTTTCTTT. Translating it yields CASSLAGDSKAFF.

This chain links TRBV5-1 with TRBJ2-1; D uncertain. There are 15 residues in the CDR3. V was clipped by 0 bases and J by 0 bases, with 7 bases between them. CDR1 SGHRS and CDR2 YFSETQ come from the germline V gene. The CDR3 sequence is CASSLDASSYNEQFF. CDR3 in DNA: TGCGCCAGCAGCTTGGATGCGAGCTCCTACAATGAGCAGTTCTTC.

V is TRBV5-1 and J is TRBJ2-5; 9 bases are a match to TRBD2. V lost 5 bases to trimming and J lost 5 bases; unmatched junction nucleotides: 7. The germline V gene encodes CDR1 SGHRS and CDR2 YFSETQ. The CDR3 is 14 amino acids. CDR3 protein: CASRDLAGSETQYF. The CDR3 coding sequence is TGCGCCAGCAGGGATCTAGCGGGATCGGAGACCCAGTACTTC.

The chain combines TRBV7-2 with TRBJ1-1, with TRBD1 as a possible D gene (5 bases). The V end lost 2 bases, the J end lost 1 base, and 8 bases lay between the germline ends. Germline V gene data show CDR1 as SGHTA and CDR2 as FQGNSA. CDR3 length: 14 amino acids. Written as DNA, the CDR3 is TGTGCCAGCAGCTTATCTGGGGCGAACACTGAAGCTTTCTTT. Its protein is CASSLSGANTEAFF.